This T cell receptor (beta chain) was sequenced for a study of T-cell memory formation after mild COVID-19. Trimming shortened V by 7 bases and J by 3 bases, and 9 bases separated the two germline ends. Germline CDR1 reads DFQATT; CDR2 reads SNEGSKA (reference sequence). This CDR3 has 11 amino acids. Study observations and caveats: Whereas later expanders leaned CD4+, clones contracting day 15 to 85 showed a balanced CD4/CD8 makeup.

Each CDR3 protein gets one entry after TCRdb re-called the 5' RACE reads with MiXCR. The repertoire holds roughly 58,000 distinct CDR3 sequences, with over 7.5% as singletons. On this clonotype itself: As yet, its antigen is unknown.

The receptor was isolated from a man in his late teens or twenties who had mild COVID-19 (a few samples of this study predate the infection). Cell type and time point are not known. The chain joins TRBV20-1 to TRBJ1-2; tentatively, D is TRBD1 (6 bases). The sequenced material came from PBMCs or a T cell subset sorted from them (not recorded which). This CDR3 is CSVHRDYGYTF. The CDR3 coding sequence is TGCAGTGTTCACAGGGACTATGGCTACACCTTC.